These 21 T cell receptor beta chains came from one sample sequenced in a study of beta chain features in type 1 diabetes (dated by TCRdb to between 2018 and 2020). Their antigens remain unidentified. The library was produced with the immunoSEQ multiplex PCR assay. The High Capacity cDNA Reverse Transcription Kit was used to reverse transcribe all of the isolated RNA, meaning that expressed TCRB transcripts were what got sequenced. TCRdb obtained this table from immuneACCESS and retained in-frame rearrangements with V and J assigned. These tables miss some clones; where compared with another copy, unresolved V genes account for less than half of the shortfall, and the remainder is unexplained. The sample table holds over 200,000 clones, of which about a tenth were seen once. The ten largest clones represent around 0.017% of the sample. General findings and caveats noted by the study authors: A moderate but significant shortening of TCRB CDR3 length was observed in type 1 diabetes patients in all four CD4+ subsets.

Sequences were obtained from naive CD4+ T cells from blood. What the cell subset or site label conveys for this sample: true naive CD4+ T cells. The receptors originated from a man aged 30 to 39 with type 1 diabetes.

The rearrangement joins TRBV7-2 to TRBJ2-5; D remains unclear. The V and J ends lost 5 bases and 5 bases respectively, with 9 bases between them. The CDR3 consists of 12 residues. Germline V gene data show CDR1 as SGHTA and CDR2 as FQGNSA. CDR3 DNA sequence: TGTGCCAGCAGCCAAAGCCGGGAGACCCAGTACTTC. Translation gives CASSQSRETQYF.

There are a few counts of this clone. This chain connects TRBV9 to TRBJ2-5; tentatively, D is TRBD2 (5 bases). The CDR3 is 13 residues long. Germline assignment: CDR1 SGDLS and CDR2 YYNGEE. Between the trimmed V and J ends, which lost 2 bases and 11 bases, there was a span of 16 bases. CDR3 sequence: CASSVTRTSGQYF. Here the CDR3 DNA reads TGTGCCAGCAGCGTTACCCGAACTTCGGGGCAGTACTTC.

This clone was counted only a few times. The DNA of the CDR3 is TGTGCCTGGCACCGGGACAGTCTTTCCAATGAGCAGTTCTTC. Translation gives CAWHRDSLSNEQFF. J is TRBJ2-1 and V is TRBV30; 7 bases map to TRBD1. The V and J ends lost 5 bases and 6 bases, in that order; junction bases with no gene match: 10. The CDR3 covers 14 residues. Germline CDR1 and CDR2: GTSNPN and SVGIG (reference sequence).

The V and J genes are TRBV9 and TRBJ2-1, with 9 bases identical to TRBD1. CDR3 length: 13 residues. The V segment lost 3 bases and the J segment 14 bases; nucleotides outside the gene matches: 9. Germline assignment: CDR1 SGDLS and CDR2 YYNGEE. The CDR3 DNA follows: TGTGCCAGCAGCGCGTCCCCCCGGGACAGGGAGTTCTTC. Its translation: CASSASPRDREFF.

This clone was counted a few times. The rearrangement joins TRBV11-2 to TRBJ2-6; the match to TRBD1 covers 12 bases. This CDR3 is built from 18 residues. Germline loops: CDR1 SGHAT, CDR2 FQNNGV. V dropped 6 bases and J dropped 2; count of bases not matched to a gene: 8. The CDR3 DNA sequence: TGTGCCAGCAGAAGACCGGGACAGGGGGCGACTGGGGCCAACGTCCTGACTTTC. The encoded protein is CASRRPGQGATGANVLTF.

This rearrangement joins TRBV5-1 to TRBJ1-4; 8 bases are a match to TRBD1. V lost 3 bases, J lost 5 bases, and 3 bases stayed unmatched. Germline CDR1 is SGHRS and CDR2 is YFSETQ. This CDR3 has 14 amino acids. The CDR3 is CASSWGQENEKLFF. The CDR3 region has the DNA TGCGCCAGCAGCTGGGGACAGGAAAATGAAAAACTGTTTTTT.

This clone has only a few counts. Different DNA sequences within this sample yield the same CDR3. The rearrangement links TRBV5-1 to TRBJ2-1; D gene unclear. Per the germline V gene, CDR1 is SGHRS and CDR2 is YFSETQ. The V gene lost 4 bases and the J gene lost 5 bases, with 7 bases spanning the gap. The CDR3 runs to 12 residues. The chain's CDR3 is CASSPVDNEQFF. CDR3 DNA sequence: TGCGCCAGCAGCCCGGTGGACAATGAGCAGTTCTTC.

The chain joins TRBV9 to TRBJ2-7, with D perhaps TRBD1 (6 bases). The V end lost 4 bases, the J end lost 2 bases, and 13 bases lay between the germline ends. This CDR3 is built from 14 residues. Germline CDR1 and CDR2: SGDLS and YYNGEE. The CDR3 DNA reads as TGTGCCAGCAGCCGAAATACAGGGACCTACGAGCAGTACTTC. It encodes CASSRNTGTYEQYF.

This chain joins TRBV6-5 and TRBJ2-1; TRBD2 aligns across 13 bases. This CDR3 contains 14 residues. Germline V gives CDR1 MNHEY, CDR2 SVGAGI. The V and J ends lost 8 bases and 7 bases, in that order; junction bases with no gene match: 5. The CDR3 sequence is CASAPGLAGNEQFF. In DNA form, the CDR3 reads TGTGCCAGCGCCCCGGGACTAGCGGGGAATGAGCAGTTCTTC.

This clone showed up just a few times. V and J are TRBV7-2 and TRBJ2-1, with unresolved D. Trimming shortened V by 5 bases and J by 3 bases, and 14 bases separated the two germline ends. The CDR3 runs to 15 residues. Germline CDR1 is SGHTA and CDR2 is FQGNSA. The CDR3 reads CASSRRTKSYNEQFF. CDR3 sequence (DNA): TGTGCCAGCAGCCGACGCACTAAGAGCTACAATGAGCAGTTCTTC.

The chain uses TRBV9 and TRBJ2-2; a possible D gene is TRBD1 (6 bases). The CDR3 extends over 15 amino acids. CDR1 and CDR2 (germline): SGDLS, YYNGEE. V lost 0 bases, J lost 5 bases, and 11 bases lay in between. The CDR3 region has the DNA TGTGCCAGCAGCGTAGGGGGACATGATACCGGGGAGCTGTTTTTT. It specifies CASSVGGHDTGELFF.

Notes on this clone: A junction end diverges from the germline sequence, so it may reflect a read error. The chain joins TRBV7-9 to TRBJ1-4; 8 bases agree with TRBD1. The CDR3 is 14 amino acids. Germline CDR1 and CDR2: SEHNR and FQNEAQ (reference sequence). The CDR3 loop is CASSLSGGNLETVF. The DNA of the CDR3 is TGTGCCAGCAGCTTATCAGGGGGCAACTTGGAAACCGTTTTT.

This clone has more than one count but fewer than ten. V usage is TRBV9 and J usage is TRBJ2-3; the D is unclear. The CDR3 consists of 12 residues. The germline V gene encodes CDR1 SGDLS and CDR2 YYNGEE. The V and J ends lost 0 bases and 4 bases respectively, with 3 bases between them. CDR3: CASSVGPDTQYF. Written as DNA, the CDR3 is TGTGCCAGCAGCGTAGGGCCAGATACGCAGTATTTT.

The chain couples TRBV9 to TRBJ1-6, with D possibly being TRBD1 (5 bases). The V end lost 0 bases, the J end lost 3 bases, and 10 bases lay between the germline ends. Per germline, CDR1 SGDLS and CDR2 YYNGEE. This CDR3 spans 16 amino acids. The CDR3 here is CASSVAGGIYNSPLHF. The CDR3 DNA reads TGTGCCAGCAGCGTAGCGGGGGGGATCTATAATTCACCCCTCCACTTT.

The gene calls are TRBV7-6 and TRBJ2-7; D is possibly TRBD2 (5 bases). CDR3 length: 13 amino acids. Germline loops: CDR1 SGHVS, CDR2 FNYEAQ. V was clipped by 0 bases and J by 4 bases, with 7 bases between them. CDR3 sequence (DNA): TGTGCCAGCAGCTTAGCAGGAGGATACGAGCAGTACTTC. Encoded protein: CASSLAGGYEQYF.

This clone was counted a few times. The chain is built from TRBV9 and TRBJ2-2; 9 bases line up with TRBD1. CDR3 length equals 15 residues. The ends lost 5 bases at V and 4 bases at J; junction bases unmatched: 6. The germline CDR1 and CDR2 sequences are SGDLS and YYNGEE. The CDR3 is CASRSETGGTGELFF. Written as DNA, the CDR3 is TGTGCCAGCAGGTCCGAGACAGGGGGCACCGGGGAGCTGTTTTTT.

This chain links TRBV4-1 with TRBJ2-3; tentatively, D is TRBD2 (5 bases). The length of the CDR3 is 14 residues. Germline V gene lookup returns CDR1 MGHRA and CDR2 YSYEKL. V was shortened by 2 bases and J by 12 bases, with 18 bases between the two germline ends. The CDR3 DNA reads TGCGCCAGCAGCCAAAACCCTCGAGAGGGCGGTCAGTATTTT. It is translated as CASSQNPREGGQYF.

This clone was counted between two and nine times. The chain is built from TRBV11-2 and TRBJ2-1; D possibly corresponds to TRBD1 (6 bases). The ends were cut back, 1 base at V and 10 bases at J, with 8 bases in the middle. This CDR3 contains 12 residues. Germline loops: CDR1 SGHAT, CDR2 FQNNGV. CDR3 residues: CASSLGDIEQFF. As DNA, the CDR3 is TGTGCCAGCAGCTTAGGGGACATCGAGCAGTTCTTC.

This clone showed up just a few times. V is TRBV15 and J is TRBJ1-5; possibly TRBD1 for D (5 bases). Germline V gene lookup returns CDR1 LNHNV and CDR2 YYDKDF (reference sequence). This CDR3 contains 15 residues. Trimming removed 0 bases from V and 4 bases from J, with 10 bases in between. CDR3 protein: CATSRDIGANQPQHF. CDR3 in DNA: TGTGCCACCAGCAGAGATATAGGGGCAAATCAGCCCCAGCATTTT.

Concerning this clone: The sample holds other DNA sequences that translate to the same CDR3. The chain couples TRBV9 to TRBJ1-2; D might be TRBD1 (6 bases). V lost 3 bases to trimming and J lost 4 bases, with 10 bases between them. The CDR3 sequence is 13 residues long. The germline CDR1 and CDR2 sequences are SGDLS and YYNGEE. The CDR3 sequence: CASSGTGSYGYTF. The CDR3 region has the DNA TGTGCCAGCAGCGGCACAGGGTCCTATGGCTACACCTTC.

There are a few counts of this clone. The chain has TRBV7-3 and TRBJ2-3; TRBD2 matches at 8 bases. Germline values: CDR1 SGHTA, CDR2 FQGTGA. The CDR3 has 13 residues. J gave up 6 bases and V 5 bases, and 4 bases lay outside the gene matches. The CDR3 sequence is CASSISGADTQYF. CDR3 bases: TGTGCCAGCAGCATTAGCGGGGCGGATACGCAGTATTTT. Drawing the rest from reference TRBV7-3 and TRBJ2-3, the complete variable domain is GAGVSQTPSNKVTEKGKYVELRCDPISGHTALYWYRQSLGQGPEFLIYFQGTGAADDSGLPNDRFFAVRPEGSVSTLKIQRTERGDSAVYLCASSISGADTQYFGPGTRLTVL.